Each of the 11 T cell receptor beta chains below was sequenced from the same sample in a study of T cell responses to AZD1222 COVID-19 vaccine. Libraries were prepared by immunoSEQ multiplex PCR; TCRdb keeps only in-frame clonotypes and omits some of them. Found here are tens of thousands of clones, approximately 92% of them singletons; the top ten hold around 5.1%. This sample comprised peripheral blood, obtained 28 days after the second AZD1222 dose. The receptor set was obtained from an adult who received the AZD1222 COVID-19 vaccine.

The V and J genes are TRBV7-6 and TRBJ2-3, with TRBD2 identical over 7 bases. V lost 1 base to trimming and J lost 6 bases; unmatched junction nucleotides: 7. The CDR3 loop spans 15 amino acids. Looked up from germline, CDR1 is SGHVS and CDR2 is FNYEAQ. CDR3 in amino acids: CASSLGGGAGDTQYF. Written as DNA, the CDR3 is TGTGCCAGCAGCTTAGGGGGAGGGGCTGGGGATACGCAGTATTTT.

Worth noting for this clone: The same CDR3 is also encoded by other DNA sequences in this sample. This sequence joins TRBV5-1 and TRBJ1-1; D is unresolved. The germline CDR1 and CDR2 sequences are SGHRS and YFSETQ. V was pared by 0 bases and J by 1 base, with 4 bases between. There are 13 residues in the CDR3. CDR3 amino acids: CASSLAENTEAFF. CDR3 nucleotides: TGCGCCAGCAGCTTGGCTGAGAACACTGAAGCTTTCTTT.

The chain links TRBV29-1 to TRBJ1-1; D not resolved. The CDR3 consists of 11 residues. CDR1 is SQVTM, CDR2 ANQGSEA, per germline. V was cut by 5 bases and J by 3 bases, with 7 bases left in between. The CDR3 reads CSVSKDTEAFF. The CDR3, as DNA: TGCAGCGTTTCTAAGGACACTGAAGCTTTCTTT.

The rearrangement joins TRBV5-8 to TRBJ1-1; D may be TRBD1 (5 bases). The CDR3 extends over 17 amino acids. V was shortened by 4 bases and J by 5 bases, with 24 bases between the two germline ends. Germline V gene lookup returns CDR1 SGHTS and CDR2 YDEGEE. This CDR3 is CASSLSWSGTVLTEAFF. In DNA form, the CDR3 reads TGTGCCAGCAGCCTCTCCTGGTCCGGGACCGTTTTGACTGAAGCTTTCTTT.

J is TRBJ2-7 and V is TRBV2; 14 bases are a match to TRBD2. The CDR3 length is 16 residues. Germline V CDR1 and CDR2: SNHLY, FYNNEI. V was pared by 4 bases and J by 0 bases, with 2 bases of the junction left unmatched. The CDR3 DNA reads TGTGCCAGCAGTGGGACTAGCGGGAGGTCCTCCTACGAGCAGTACTTC. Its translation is CASSGTSGRSSYEQYF.

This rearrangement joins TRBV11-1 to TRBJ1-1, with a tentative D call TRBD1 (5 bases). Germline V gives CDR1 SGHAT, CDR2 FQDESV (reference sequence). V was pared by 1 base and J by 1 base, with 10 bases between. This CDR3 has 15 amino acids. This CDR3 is CASSLEGATNTEAFF. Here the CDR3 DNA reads TGTGCCAGCAGCTTAGAAGGGGCTACGAACACTGAAGCTTTCTTT. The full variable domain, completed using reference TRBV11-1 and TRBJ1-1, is EAEVAQSPRYKITEKSQAVAFWCDPISGHATLYWYRQILGQGPELLVQFQDESVVDDSQLPKDRFSAERLKGVDSTLKIQPAELGDSAMYLCASSLEGATNTEAFFGQGTRLTVV.

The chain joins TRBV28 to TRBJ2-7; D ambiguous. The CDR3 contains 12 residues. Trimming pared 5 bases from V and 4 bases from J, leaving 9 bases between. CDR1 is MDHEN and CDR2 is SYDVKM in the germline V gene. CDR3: CASSPVWYEQYF. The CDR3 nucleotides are TGTGCCAGCAGTCCTGTTTGGTACGAGCAGTACTTC.

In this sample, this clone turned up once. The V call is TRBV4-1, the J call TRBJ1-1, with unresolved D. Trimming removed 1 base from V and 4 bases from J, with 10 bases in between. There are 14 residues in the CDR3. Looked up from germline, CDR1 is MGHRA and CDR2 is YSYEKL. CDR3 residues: CASSQGVLGTEAFF. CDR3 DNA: TGCGCCAGCAGCCAAGGGGTCCTGGGCACTGAAGCTTTCTTT.

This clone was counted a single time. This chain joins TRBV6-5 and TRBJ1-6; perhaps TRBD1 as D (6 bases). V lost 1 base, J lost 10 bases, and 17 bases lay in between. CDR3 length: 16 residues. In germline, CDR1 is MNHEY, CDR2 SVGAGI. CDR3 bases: TGTGCCAGCAGTTACTTCGCAGGGGACAAGGGATCACCCCTCCACTTT. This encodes CASSYFAGDKGSPLHF.

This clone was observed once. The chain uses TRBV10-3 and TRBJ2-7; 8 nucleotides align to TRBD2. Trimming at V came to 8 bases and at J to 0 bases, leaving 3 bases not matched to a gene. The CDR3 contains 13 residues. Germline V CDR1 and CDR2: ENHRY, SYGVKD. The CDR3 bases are TGTGCCATCCAGCGGGAGCTCTCCTACGAGCAGTACTTC. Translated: CAIQRELSYEQYF.

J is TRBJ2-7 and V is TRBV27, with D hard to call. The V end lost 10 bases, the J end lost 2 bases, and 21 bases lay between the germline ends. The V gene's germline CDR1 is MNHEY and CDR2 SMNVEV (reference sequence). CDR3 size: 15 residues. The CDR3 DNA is TGTGCCACCTCTTCCCCGAGCAGCCTACCCTACGAGCAGTACTTC. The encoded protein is CATSSPSSLPYEQYF.